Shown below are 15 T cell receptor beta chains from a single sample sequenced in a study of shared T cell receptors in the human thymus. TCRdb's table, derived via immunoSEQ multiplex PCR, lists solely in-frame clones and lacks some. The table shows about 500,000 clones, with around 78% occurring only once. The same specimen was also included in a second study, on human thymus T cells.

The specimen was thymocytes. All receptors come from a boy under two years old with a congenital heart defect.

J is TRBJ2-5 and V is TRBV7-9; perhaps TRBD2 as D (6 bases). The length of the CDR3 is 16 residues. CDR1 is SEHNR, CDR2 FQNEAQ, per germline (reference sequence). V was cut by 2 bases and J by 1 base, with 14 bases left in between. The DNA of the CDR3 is TGTGCCAGCAGCTTATCCCCCGGGAGAACCCAAGAGACCCAGTACTTC. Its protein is CASSLSPGRTQETQYF.

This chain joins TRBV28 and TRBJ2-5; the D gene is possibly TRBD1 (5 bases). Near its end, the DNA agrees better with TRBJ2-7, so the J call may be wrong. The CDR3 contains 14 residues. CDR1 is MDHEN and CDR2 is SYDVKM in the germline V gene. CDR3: CASSFQDSRVEQYF. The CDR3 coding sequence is TGTGCCAGCAGTTTCCAAGACTCCAGGGTCGAGCAGTACTTC.

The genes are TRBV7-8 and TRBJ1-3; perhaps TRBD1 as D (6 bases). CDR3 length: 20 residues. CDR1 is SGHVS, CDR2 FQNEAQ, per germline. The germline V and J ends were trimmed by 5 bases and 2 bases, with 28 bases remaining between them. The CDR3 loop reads CASSRLPGKQTGGAGNTIYF. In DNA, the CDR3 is TGTGCCAGCAGCCGACTACCCGGGAAACAGACAGGCGGCGCTGGAAACACCATATATTTT.

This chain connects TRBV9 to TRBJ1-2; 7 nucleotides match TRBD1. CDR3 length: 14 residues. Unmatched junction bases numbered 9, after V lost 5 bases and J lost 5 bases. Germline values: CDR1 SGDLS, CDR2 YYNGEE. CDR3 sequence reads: CASRERGGGYGYTF. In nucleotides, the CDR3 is TGTGCCAGCAGGGAACGAGGGGGCGGGTATGGCTACACCTTC.

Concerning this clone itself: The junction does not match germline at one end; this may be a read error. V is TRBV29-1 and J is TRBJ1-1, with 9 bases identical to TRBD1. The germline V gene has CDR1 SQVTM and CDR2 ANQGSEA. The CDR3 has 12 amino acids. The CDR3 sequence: CSVEGTGPEAFF. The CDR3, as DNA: TGCAGCGTCGAAGGGACAGGGCCCGAAGCTTTCTTT.

The CDR3 sequence: CALSGIYEQYF. CDR3 bases: TGTGCCCTTAGCGGGATATACGAGCAGTACTTC. The chain couples TRBV30 to TRBJ2-7; TRBD2 agrees at 8 bases. Trimming at V came to 8 bases and at J to 4 bases, leaving 4 bases not matched to a gene. The CDR3 totals 11 residues. Per germline, CDR1 GTSNPN and CDR2 SVGIG (reference sequence).

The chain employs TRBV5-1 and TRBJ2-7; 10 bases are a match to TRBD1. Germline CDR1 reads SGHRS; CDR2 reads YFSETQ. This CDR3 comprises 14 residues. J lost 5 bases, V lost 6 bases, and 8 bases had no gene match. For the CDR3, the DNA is TGCGCCAGCACCTGGGGGACAGGGGTCCACGAGCAGTACTTC. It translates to CASTWGTGVHEQYF.

The DNA of the CDR3 is TGCGCCAGCAGCTTGGGCCCTAGCGGGACCCAAGAGACCCAGTACTTC. Protein: CASSLGPSGTQETQYF. This chain links TRBV5-1 with TRBJ2-5, with 9 bases that match TRBD2. This CDR3 is 16 amino acids long. The germline CDR1 and CDR2 sequences are SGHRS and YFSETQ. V shed 0 bases, J shed 1 base, and the junction held 4 bases outside the gene matches. The entire variable domain, with the rest obtained from reference TRBV5-1 and TRBJ2-5, is as follows: KAGVTQTPRYLIKTRGQQVTLSCSPISGHRSVSWYQQTPGQGLQFLFEYFSETQRNKGNFPGRFSGRQFSNSRSEMNVSTLELGDSALYLCASSLGPSGTQETQYFGPGTRLLVL.

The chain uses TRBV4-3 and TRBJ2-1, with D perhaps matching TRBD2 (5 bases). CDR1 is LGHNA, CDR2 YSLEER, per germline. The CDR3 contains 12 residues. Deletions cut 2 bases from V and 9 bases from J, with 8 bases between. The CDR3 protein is CASSQSGREQFF. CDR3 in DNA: TGCGCCAGCAGCCAAAGCGGCCGTGAGCAGTTCTTC.

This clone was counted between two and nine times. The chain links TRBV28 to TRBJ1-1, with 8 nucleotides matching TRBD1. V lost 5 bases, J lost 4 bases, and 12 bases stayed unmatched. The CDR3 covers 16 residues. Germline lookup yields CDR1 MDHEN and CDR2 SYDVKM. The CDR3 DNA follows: TGTGCCAGCAGTATCCGTCCACAGGGGGGCGGCACTGAAGCTTTCTTT. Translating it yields CASSIRPQGGGTEAFF.

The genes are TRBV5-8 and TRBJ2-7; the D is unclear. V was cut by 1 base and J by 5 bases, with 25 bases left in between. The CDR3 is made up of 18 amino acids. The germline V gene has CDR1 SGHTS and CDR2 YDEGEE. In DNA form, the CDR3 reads TGTGCCAGCAGCTTGCAGGTCTTCGTTTCCCCCCATCGCGACGAGCAGTACTTC. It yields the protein CASSLQVFVSPHRDEQYF.

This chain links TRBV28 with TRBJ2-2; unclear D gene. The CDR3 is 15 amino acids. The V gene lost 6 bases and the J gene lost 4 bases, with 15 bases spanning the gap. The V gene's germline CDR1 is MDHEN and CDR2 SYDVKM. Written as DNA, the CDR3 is TGTGCCAGCAGCCTGAAATCGACGGGCACCGGGGAGCTGTTTTTT. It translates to CASSLKSTGTGELFF.

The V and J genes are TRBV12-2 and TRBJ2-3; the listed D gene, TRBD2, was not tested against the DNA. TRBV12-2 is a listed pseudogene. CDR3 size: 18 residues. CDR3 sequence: CASGLAGDRGGETDTQYF. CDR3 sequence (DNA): TGTGCAAGTGGACTAGCGGGAGATAGGGGCGGGGAAACAGATACGCAGTATTTT.

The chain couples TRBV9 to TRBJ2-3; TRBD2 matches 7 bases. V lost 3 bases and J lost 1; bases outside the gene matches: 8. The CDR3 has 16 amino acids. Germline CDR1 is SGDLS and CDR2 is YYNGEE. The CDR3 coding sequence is TGTGCCAGCAGCGCTGAGAGCGGGGATGGCACAGATACGCAGTATTTT. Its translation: CASSAESGDGTDTQYF.

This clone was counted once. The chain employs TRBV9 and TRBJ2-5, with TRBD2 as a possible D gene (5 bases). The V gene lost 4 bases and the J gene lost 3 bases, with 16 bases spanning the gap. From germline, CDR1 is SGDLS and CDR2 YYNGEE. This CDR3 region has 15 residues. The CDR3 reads CASSSPGEGKETQYF. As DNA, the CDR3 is TGTGCCAGCAGCTCACCCGGGGAAGGAAAAGAGACCCAGTACTTC.